A selection of T cell receptor beta chains follows, all from one sample in a study of PD-1 blockade in mismatch repair-deficient tumors. This table comes from immunoSEQ multiplex PCR, and its TCRdb copy is limited to in-frame clones, with some not included. The sample shows about 130,000 clones, about nine tenths of them seen only once. Sequences were derived from peripheral blood, sampled 70 to 73 weeks after starting pembrolizumab. Every receptor here comes from an adult with mismatch repair-deficient cancer. Both conserved end residues are part of each CDR3. Fields, in order: clone size, J gene, D gene, V gene, CDR3 protein, CDR3 DNA. D genes are given only for firm matches. Expanded clones are given a class, and other clones once, few, many or no size at all.

clone size: .
J gene: TRBJ2-7
D gene: .
V gene: TRBV4-3
CDR3 protein: CASSQDRSYEQYF
CDR3 DNA: TGCGCCAGCAGCCAAGACAGGTCCTACGAGCAGTACTTC

clone size: .
J gene: TRBJ2-7
D gene: TRBD2
V gene: TRBV6-6
CDR3 protein: CASSYSGRASYEQYF
CDR3 DNA: TGTGCCAGCAGTTACTCGGGGAGGGCCTCCTACGAGCAGTACTTC

clone size: .
J gene: TRBJ2-3
D gene: .
V gene: TRBV5-6
CDR3 protein: CASSLFRVGVDGADTQYF
CDR3 DNA: TGTGCCAGCAGCTTGTTTCGGGTTGGGGTCGATGGGGCAGATACGCAGTATTTT

clone size: .
J gene: TRBJ2-7
D gene: .
V gene: TRBV4-1
CDR3 protein: CASSQEGSPSLGAYEQYF
CDR3 DNA: TGCGCCAGCAGCCAAGAGGGTTCCCCGAGCCTTGGGGCCTACGAGCAGTACTTC

clone size: once
J gene: TRBJ1-1
D gene: .
V gene: TRBV27
CDR3 protein: CASNRATTEAFF
CDR3 DNA: TGTGCCAGCAACAGGGCGACCACTGAAGCTTTCTTT

clone size: once
J gene: TRBJ1-1
D gene: .
V gene: TRBV18
CDR3 protein: CASSPAGNTEAFF
CDR3 DNA: TGTGCCAGCTCACCGGCGGGGAACACTGAAGCTTTCTTT

clone size: once
J gene: TRBJ2-1
D gene: .
V gene: TRBV27
CDR3 protein: CASSKLGGVADEQFF
CDR3 DNA: TGTGCCAGCAGTAAACTAGGGGGAGTTGCGGATGAGCAGTTCTTC

clone size: .
J gene: TRBJ1-5
D gene: .
V gene: TRBV5-5
CDR3 protein: CASSLAGQRNQPQHF
CDR3 DNA: TGTGCCAGCAGCTTGGCAGGACAGAGAAATCAGCCCCAGCATTTT

clone size: .
J gene: TRBJ2-3
D gene: .
V gene: TRBV11-3
CDR3 protein: CASSPSTDTQYF
CDR3 DNA: TGTGCCAGCAGCCCGAGCACAGATACGCAGTATTTT

clone size: .
J gene: TRBJ2-3
D gene: TRBD1
V gene: TRBV11-2
CDR3 protein: CATKIGGTGDSTDTQYF
CDR3 DNA: TGTGCCACTAAGATAGGGGGGACAGGCGACTCCACAGATACGCAGTATTTT

clone size: .
J gene: TRBJ2-2
D gene: .
V gene: TRBV7-9
CDR3 protein: CASSLYEGTGELFF
CDR3 DNA: TGTGCCAGCAGCTTATACGAGGGCACCGGGGAGCTGTTTTTT

clone size: .
J gene: TRBJ2-2
D gene: TRBD2
V gene: TRBV28
CDR3 protein: CASSLAGLAENTGELFF
CDR3 DNA: TGTGCCAGCAGTTTAGCGGGACTAGCGGAGAACACCGGGGAGCTGTTTTTT

clone size: .
J gene: TRBJ2-4
D gene: .
V gene: TRBV11-3
CDR3 protein: CASSSSAKNIQYF
CDR3 DNA: TGTGCCAGCAGCTCATCGGCCAAAAACATTCAGTACTTC

clone size: .
J gene: TRBJ2-2
D gene: TRBD2
V gene: TRBV4-1
CDR3 protein: CASSQGGLAGGTNTGELFF
CDR3 DNA: TGCGCCAGCAGCCAAGGGGGACTAGCGGGAGGAACGAACACCGGGGAGCTGTTTTTT

clone size: .
J gene: TRBJ2-1
D gene: .
V gene: TRBV27
CDR3 protein: CASSFKGTPNEQFF
CDR3 DNA: TGTGCCAGCAGTTTTAAGGGGACACCTAATGAGCAGTTCTTC

clone size: .
J gene: TRBJ2-3
D gene: TRBD2
V gene: TRBV5-6
CDR3 protein: CASSLSREEVDTQYF
CDR3 DNA: TGTGCCAGCAGCTTGTCCCGGGAGGAAGTAGATACGCAGTATTTT

clone size: .
J gene: TRBJ1-2
D gene: .
V gene: TRBV9
CDR3 protein: CASSVDSLSYGYTF
CDR3 DNA: TGTGCCAGCAGCGTAGACAGCCTCAGCTATGGCTACACCTTC

clone size: .
J gene: TRBJ1-4
D gene: .
V gene: TRBV5-1
CDR3 protein: CASSPDYGGLNEKLFF
CDR3 DNA: TGCGCCAGCAGCCCGGACTACGGAGGGCTTAATGAAAAACTGTTTTTT

clone size: once
J gene: TRBJ1-5
D gene: TRBD1
V gene: TRBV30
CDR3 protein: CAWSGHRGSNQPQHF
CDR3 DNA: TGTGCCTGGAGTGGACACAGGGGTAGCAATCAGCCCCAGCATTTT

clone size: .
J gene: TRBJ2-2
D gene: .
V gene: TRBV2
CDR3 protein: CASNGRGFVGELFF
CDR3 DNA: TGTGCCAGCAATGGCAGGGGATTTGTCGGGGAGCTGTTTTTT

clone size: .
J gene: TRBJ2-5
D gene: .
V gene: TRBV21-1
CDR3 protein: CASSKAWAGFRWLADQETQYF
CDR3 DNA: TGTGCCAGCAGCAAAGCGTGGGCAGGGTTTAGGTGGCTAGCGGACCAAGAGACCCAGTACTTC

clone size: .
J gene: TRBJ2-2
D gene: .
V gene: TRBV28
CDR3 protein: CASSTGTGELFF
CDR3 DNA: TGTGCCAGCTCGACGGGGACCGGGGAGCTGTTTTTT

clone size: once
J gene: TRBJ2-6
D gene: .
V gene: TRBV10-2
CDR3 protein: CASSERQVVLISGANVLTF
CDR3 DNA: TGCGCCAGCAGTGAGCGACAGGTCGTACTAATCTCTGGGGCCAACGTCCTGACTTTC

clone size: .
J gene: TRBJ2-5
D gene: .
V gene: TRBV6-6
CDR3 protein: CASTGEGGLEKETQYF
CDR3 DNA: TGTGCCAGCACCGGGGAGGGGGGACTGGAGAAAGAGACCCAGTACTTC

clone size: once
J gene: TRBJ2-3
D gene: TRBD2
V gene: TRBV6-1
CDR3 protein: CASSDLAGGPTDTQYF
CDR3 DNA: TGTGCCAGCAGTGACCTAGCGGGAGGGCCCACAGATACGCAGTATTTT

clone size: .
J gene: TRBJ2-1
D gene: TRBD1
V gene: TRBV5-1
CDR3 protein: CASSTKKTGVDEQFF
CDR3 DNA: TGCGCCAGCAGCACAAAAAAGACAGGGGTTGATGAGCAGTTCTTC

clone size: once
J gene: TRBJ2-7
D gene: TRBD2
V gene: TRBV13
CDR3 protein: CASSLAGGSYEQYF
CDR3 DNA: TGTGCCAGCAGCTTAGCGGGGGGAAGCTACGAGCAGTACTTC

clone size: once
J gene: TRBJ2-1
D gene: TRBD2
V gene: TRBV18
CDR3 protein: CASSPSYSGRTDEQFF
CDR3 DNA: TGTGCCAGCTCACCCAGTTATAGCGGGAGAACGGATGAGCAGTTCTTC

clone size: .
J gene: TRBJ2-3
D gene: .
V gene: TRBV9
CDR3 protein: CASSSSRRTDTQYF
CDR3 DNA: TGTGCCAGCAGCTCGTCCCGGAGGACAGATACGCAGTATTTT

clone size: .
J gene: TRBJ2-7
D gene: TRBD1
V gene: TRBV4-3
CDR3 protein: CASSQARTGGPLSYEQYF
CDR3 DNA: TGCGCCAGCAGCCAAGCTCGGACAGGGGGCCCCCTCTCCTACGAGCAGTACTTC

clone size: .
J gene: TRBJ2-2
D gene: .
V gene: TRBV4-1
CDR3 protein: CASSQVGRGTGELFF
CDR3 DNA: TGCGCCAGCAGCCAAGTCGGTCGGGGCACCGGGGAGCTGTTTTTT

clone size: .
J gene: TRBJ2-7
D gene: .
V gene: TRBV9
CDR3 protein: CASSVEEGIPYEQYF
CDR3 DNA: TGTGCCAGCAGCGTAGAAGAGGGGATTCCCTACGAGCAGTACTTC

clone size: .
J gene: TRBJ2-7
D gene: TRBD2
V gene: TRBV28
CDR3 protein: CASSPTGVGASGRDRDEQYF
CDR3 DNA: TGTGCCAGCAGCCCGACAGGGGTGGGCGCTAGCGGGAGAGATCGGGACGAGCAGTACTTC

clone size: once
J gene: TRBJ2-2
D gene: .
V gene: TRBV27
CDR3 protein: CASSFGPNTGELFF
CDR3 DNA: TGTGCCAGCAGTTTTGGACCTAACACCGGGGAGCTGTTTTTT

clone size: few
J gene: TRBJ2-7
D gene: .
V gene: TRBV18
CDR3 protein: CASSPPSSARRQYF
CDR3 DNA: TGTGCCAGCTCACCACCCTCAAGCGCCCGACGGCAGTACTTC

clone size: .
J gene: TRBJ2-2
D gene: .
V gene: TRBV12-2
CDR3 protein: CASRLASGSLFF
CDR3 DNA: TGTGCAAGTCGCTTAGCTAGCGGGAGTCTGTTTTTT

clone size: .
J gene: TRBJ2-6
D gene: .
V gene: TRBV6-4
CDR3 protein: CASSPPTRQSRANVLTF
CDR3 DNA: TGTGCCAGCAGTCCTCCCACACGACAAAGTCGGGCCAACGTCCTGACTTTC

clone size: few
J gene: TRBJ2-5
D gene: TRBD2
V gene: TRBV27
CDR3 protein: CASSPTSEETQYF
CDR3 DNA: TGTGCCAGCAGTCCGACTAGCGAAGAGACCCAGTACTTC

clone size: .
J gene: TRBJ2-7
D gene: .
V gene: TRBV10-3
CDR3 protein: CAISESIYEQYF
CDR3 DNA: TGTGCCATCAGTGAGTCGATCTACGAGCAGTACTTC

clone size: .
J gene: TRBJ2-5
D gene: TRBD1
V gene: TRBV29-1
CDR3 protein: CSVEDRVETQYF
CDR3 DNA: TGCAGCGTTGAGGACAGGGTGGAGACCCAGTACTTC

clone size: once
J gene: TRBJ2-7
D gene: TRBD2
V gene: TRBV10-3
CDR3 protein: CAISESGLAGVYEQYF
CDR3 DNA: TGTGCCATCAGTGAGTCGGGACTAGCGGGAGTCTACGAGCAGTACTTC

clone size: .
J gene: TRBJ2-2
D gene: .
V gene: TRBV5-1
CDR3 protein: CASSSYTGELFF
CDR3 DNA: TGCGCCAGCAGTTCATACACCGGGGAGCTGTTTTTT

clone size: .
J gene: TRBJ2-7
D gene: TRBD1
V gene: TRBV28
CDR3 protein: CASSYGTGGYEQYF
CDR3 DNA: TGTGCCAGCAGTTACGGGACAGGGGGGTACGAGCAGTACTTC

clone size: .
J gene: TRBJ2-1
D gene: .
V gene: TRBV13
CDR3 protein: CASSSWGVNEQFF
CDR3 DNA: TGTGCCAGCAGCTCCTGGGGGGTCAATGAGCAGTTCTTC

clone size: .
J gene: TRBJ2-7
D gene: .
V gene: TRBV19
CDR3 protein: CASSVQGSTYEQYF
CDR3 DNA: TGTGCCAGTAGTGTCCAGGGGAGCACTTACGAGCAGTACTTC

clone size: .
J gene: TRBJ2-1
D gene: TRBD2
V gene: TRBV28
CDR3 protein: CASSLRTSGRNEQFF
CDR3 DNA: TGTGCCAGCAGTTTAAGAACTAGCGGAAGGAATGAGCAGTTCTTC

clone size: .
J gene: TRBJ2-7
D gene: .
V gene: TRBV5-4
CDR3 protein: CASSLGGRGEQYF
CDR3 DNA: TGTGCCAGCAGCTTGGGGGGGAGAGGGGAGCAGTACTTC

clone size: .
J gene: TRBJ2-7
D gene: .
V gene: TRBV19
CDR3 protein: CASSISGTALEEQYF
CDR3 DNA: TGTGCCAGTAGTATAAGCGGGACAGCCTTGGAGGAGCAGTACTTC

clone size: .
J gene: TRBJ1-5
D gene: TRBD1
V gene: TRBV7-9
CDR3 protein: CASSSWTGGVGQPQHF
CDR3 DNA: TGTGCCAGCAGCTCCTGGACAGGGGGCGTGGGTCAGCCCCAGCATTTT

clone size: .
J gene: TRBJ2-7
D gene: TRBD1
V gene: TRBV5-4
CDR3 protein: CASSFGTDSYEQYF
CDR3 DNA: TGTGCCAGCAGCTTCGGGACAGACAGCTACGAGCAGTACTTC

clone size: .
J gene: TRBJ1-1
D gene: .
V gene: TRBV5-4
CDR3 protein: CASSPVRAENTEAFF
CDR3 DNA: TGTGCCAGCAGTCCCGTGAGGGCGGAGAACACTGAAGCTTTCTTT

clone size: .
J gene: TRBJ2-7
D gene: TRBD1
V gene: TRBV10-3
CDR3 protein: CAISPQGNEQYF
CDR3 DNA: TGTGCCATCAGTCCACAGGGGAATGAGCAGTACTTC

clone size: .
J gene: TRBJ2-2
D gene: .
V gene: TRBV7-8
CDR3 protein: CASRRTINTGELFF
CDR3 DNA: TGTGCCAGCAGACGGACTATAAACACCGGGGAGCTGTTTTTT

clone size: .
J gene: TRBJ2-7
D gene: .
V gene: TRBV12-1
CDR3 protein: CASSFPPGLAGSYEQYF
CDR3 DNA: TGTGCCAGCAGCTTTCCCCCCGGACTAGCGGGTTCCTACGAGCAGTACTTC